The 13 T cell receptor beta chains reported below all come from one sample, sequenced in a study of blood T cell repertoires in COVID-19. Produced via immunoSEQ multiplex PCR; TCRdb's table is partial and in-frame only. The sample yields roughly 250,000 clones, more than 70% seen once. The source material was peripheral blood. These receptors were taken from a woman in her thirties or forties who had recovered from COVID-19.

The chain has TRBV11-2 and TRBJ1-5; the D gene is possibly TRBD1 (6 bases). Germline V lookup: CDR1 SGHAT, CDR2 FQNNGV. Trimming removed 5 bases at V and 0 bases at J, with 20 bases between. The length of the CDR3 is 18 residues. CDR3 sequence: CASSLVGGGGYSNQPQHF. CDR3 coding DNA: TGTGCCAGCAGCCTAGTTGGGGGGGGCGGATATAGCAATCAGCCCCAGCATTTT.

This chain connects TRBV19 to TRBJ2-7; TRBD1 is a possible D gene (6 bases). The CDR3 is made up of 12 amino acids. V lost 6 bases and J 3 bases, leaving 9 bases between the germline ends. Germline lookup yields CDR1 LNHDA and CDR2 SQIVND (reference sequence). CDR3 DNA sequence: TGTGCCAGTAGGGGCAGGGGCTACGAGCAGTACTTC. Residues: CASRGRGYEQYF.

V is TRBV6-6 and J is TRBJ1-5, with TRBD1 identical over 8 bases. The CDR3 is 16 residues long. Germline-derived CDR1 and CDR2 are MNHNY and SVGAGI (reference sequence). With V trimmed by 2 bases and J by 2 bases, 5 bases remained unmatched. DNA for the CDR3: TGTGCCAGCAGTTACCCCCCGACAGGGGGCAATCAGCCCCAGCATTTT. Translated, it gives CASSYPPTGGNQPQHF.

The rearrangement links TRBV2 to TRBJ2-7; 7 bases line up with TRBD2. The J segment lost 2 bases and the V segment lost 6 bases, leaving 13 bases of the junction unmatched. From germline, CDR1 is SNHLY and CDR2 FYNNEI. The CDR3 runs 16 residues. Here the CDR3 DNA reads TGTGCCAGCAGGGGAATCGGGGGGACGCTCGCCTACGAGCAGTACTTC. Protein sequence: CASRGIGGTLAYEQYF.

This chain joins TRBV19 and TRBJ1-2; D is undetermined. Trimming removed 3 bases at V and 2 bases at J, with 10 bases between. CDR1 and CDR2 (germline): LNHDA, SQIVND (reference sequence). The CDR3 spans 14 residues. CDR3 in amino acids: CASSIGPGNYGYTF. CDR3 DNA sequence: TGTGCCAGTAGTATTGGCCCAGGAAACTATGGCTACACCTTC.

V gene TRBV7-9 combines with J gene TRBJ2-3; 7 nucleotides agree with TRBD2. This CDR3 is 17 amino acids long. Germline V gene data show CDR1 as SEHNR and CDR2 as FQNEAQ (reference sequence). The trim removed 1 base at V and 2 bases at J, leaving 9 bases unmatched. CDR3 bases: TGTGCCAGCAGCTTAGGGTGGGCTAGCGGAACCACAGATACGCAGTATTTT. This translates into CASSLGWASGTTDTQYF.

V and J are TRBV30 and TRBJ2-4; 7 nucleotides agree with TRBD2. With V trimmed by 1 base and J by 4 bases, 4 bases remained unmatched. Germline V gene lookup returns CDR1 GTSNPN and CDR2 SVGIG (reference sequence). This CDR3 has 14 amino acids. The DNA for the CDR3 is TGTGCCTGGAGTGGGGCAGCGGGGAAAAACATTCAGTACTTC. This codes for CAWSGAAGKNIQYF.

This clone was counted between two and nine times. The same CDR3 also results from other DNA sequences found in this sample. This chain connects TRBV19 to TRBJ1-2, with D possibly TRBD1 on 5 matching bases. CDR1 LNHDA and CDR2 SQIVND come from the germline V gene (reference sequence). The CDR3 is 14 amino acids. V lost 1 base, J lost 1 base, and 7 bases lay in between. The CDR3 DNA sequence: TGTGCCAGTAGTATAGGGCAGGGTAACTATGGCTACACCTTC. Translated: CASSIGQGNYGYTF. The variable domain in full, completed from reference TRBV19 and TRBJ1-2, reads DGGITQSPKYLFRKEGQNVTLSCEQNLNHDAMYWYRQDPGQGLRLIYYSQIVNDFQKGDIAEGYSVSREKKESFPLTVTSAQKNPTAFYLCASSIGQGNYGYTFGSGTRLTVV.

A single count supports this clone. The chain uses TRBV18 and TRBJ2-3; TRBD1 matches at 7 bases. With 6 bases clipped from V and 2 bases from J, the junction kept 8 bases outside the gene matches. CDR1 KGHSH and CDR2 LQKENI come from the germline V gene. This CDR3 is built from 15 residues. The CDR3 DNA follows: TGTGCCAGCTCCGACAGGGCACAACACACAGATACGCAGTATTTT. This translates into CASSDRAQHTDTQYF.

The chain employs TRBV19 and TRBJ1-2; TRBD1 agrees at 7 bases. Germline V gene lookup returns CDR1 LNHDA and CDR2 SQIVND (reference sequence). The CDR3 is 13 amino acids. V trimming: 6 bases; J trimming: 3 bases; junction bases outside the gene matches: 4. CDR3 coding DNA: TGTGCCAGTAGCCCCGGACAGGACTATGGCTACACCTTC. Its protein product is CASSPGQDYGYTF.

The V call is TRBV9, the J call TRBJ1-4, with 10 bases aligning to TRBD1. Trimming at V came to 4 bases and at J to 5 bases, leaving 8 bases not matched to a gene. The length of the CDR3 is 16 residues. Germline CDR1 and CDR2: SGDLS and YYNGEE. The CDR3 region is CASSHGQGVRNEKLFF. DNA for the CDR3: TGTGCCAGCAGCCATGGACAGGGGGTCAGAAATGAAAAACTGTTTTTT.

The CDR3 DNA reads TGTGCCAGAAGCTTGGGTCGGCAGGGCCCCCCCCAGGATACGCAGTATTTT. The encoded protein is CARSLGRQGPPQDTQYF. The V and J genes are TRBV5-3 and TRBJ2-3; maybe TRBD1 (5 bases). TRBV5-3 is reported as an ORF; its role is uncertain. The CDR3 consists of 17 residues. With 0 bases removed from V and 6 bases from J, the gap between germline ends came to 20 bases.

V usage is TRBV7-3 and J usage is TRBJ1-1; D gene ambiguous. Germline-derived CDR1 and CDR2 are SGHTA and FQGTGA. The ends were cut back, 4 bases at V and 2 bases at J, with 8 bases in the middle. The CDR3 runs to 13 residues. The CDR3 region has the DNA TGTGCCAGCAGCTCCCAGGCCAACACTGAAGCTTTCTTT. As protein: CASSSQANTEAFF.